These 3 T cell receptor beta chains were sequenced from one sample in a study of T cell clones after liver transplantation (dated 2019 in TCRdb). Libraries came from the immunoSEQ multiplex PCR assay. The table was pulled from immuneACCESS by TCRdb, which kept in-frame rearrangements only. Such tables lose some clones; where checked, under half of the loss comes from unresolved V genes, and the rest has no known cause. Across this sample there are some 6,500 clones, with 60% to 75% seen only once. Roughly a quarter of the sample belongs to the ten largest clones. According to the study, the label for this sample's time point signals: pre-transplant. The input for sequencing was CD8+ T cells from blood, taken before liver transplant. The receptors were sampled from a human donor who received a liver transplant.

J is TRBJ2-7 and V is TRBV27, with D tentatively TRBD2 (6 bases). V lost 4 bases and J 2 bases, leaving 15 bases between the germline ends. CDR1 is MNHEY, CDR2 SMNVEV, per germline (reference sequence). The length of the CDR3 is 15 residues. CDR3 loop: CASSSAPPGAYEQYV. The CDR3, as DNA: TGTGCCAGCAGTTCCGCCCCCCCGGGGGCCTACGAGCAGTACGTC.

This clone was picked up a small number of times. The V gene is TRBV15, the J gene TRBJ1-1; D might be TRBD1 (5 bases). The germline gives CDR1 LNHNV, CDR2 YYDKDF (reference sequence). The CDR3 is 15 residues long. V lost 0 bases and J 0 bases, leaving 8 bases between the germline ends. CDR3 region: CATSRDRGVNTEAFF. As DNA, the CDR3 is TGTGCCACCAGCAGAGATAGGGGAGTGAACACTGAAGCTTTCTTT.

This clone was observed a handful of times. The CDR3 sequence: CASCRSPQNTEAFF. CDR3 DNA: TGTGCCAGCTGTAGGAGCCCACAGAACACTGAAGCTTTCTTT. The genes are TRBV6-6 and TRBJ1-1; no reliable D call. V shed 8 bases and J shed 1 base, with 14 bases lying between them. The CDR3 has 14 residues. Germline V gene data show CDR1 as MNHNY and CDR2 as SVGAGI (reference sequence).